The clone carrying this T cell receptor beta chain was seen only once. The data are from a study of blood T cell repertoires in COVID-19. Whole-study context: Samples of COVID-19 (acute and convalescent) were obtained from the United States, Italy and Spain. From T cells, B-cell-depleted T cells, or PBMCs came the material, which was cDNA or gDNA.

The CDR3 extends over 15 amino acids. In germline, CDR1 is MDHEN, CDR2 SYDVKM. V dropped 11 bases and J dropped 0 bases, with 16 bases sitting between them. Per the authors' pipeline: Nucleated cell counts were estimated from reference gene primer amplification. The method was immunoSEQ multiplex PCR; TCRdb's version includes in-frame clones alone and lacks a portion of them. V and J calls and clone size follow that table, whereas D and trimming were derived from the DNA. The sample includes approximately 200,000 clones, 65% to 85% of them seen just once. The sequencing input was peripheral blood. The sequence was obtained from a woman between 25 and 40 years old who had recovered from COVID-19. The chain uses TRBV28 and TRBJ1-4; D gene ambiguous. The CDR3 is CAAPGVRATNEKLFF. The CDR3 nucleotides read TGTGCCGCCCCCGGGGTCCGGGCAACTAATGAAAAACTGTTTTTT.